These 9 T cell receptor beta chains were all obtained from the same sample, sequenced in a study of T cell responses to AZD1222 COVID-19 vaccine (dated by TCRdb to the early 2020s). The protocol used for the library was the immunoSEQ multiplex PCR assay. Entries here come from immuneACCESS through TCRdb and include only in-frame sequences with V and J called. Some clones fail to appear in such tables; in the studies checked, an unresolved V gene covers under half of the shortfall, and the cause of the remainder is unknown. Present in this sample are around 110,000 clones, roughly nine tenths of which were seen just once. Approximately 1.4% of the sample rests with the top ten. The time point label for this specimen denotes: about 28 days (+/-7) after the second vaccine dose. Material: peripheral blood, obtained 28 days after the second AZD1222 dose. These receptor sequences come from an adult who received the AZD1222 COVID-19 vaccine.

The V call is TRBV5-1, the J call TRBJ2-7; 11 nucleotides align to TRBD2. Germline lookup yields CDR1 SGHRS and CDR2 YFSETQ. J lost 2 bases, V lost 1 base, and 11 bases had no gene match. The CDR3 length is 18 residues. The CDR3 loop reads CASSLIGTSGTKTYEQYF. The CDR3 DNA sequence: TGCGCCAGCAGCTTGATCGGGACTAGCGGAACAAAAACCTACGAGCAGTACTTC.

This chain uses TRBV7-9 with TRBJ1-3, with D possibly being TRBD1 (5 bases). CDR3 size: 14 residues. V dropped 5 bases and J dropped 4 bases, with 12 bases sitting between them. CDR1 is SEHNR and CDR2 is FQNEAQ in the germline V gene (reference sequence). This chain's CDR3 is CASSGRGIGNTIYF. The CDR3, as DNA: TGTGCCAGCAGCGGGAGGGGCATCGGAAACACCATATATTTT.

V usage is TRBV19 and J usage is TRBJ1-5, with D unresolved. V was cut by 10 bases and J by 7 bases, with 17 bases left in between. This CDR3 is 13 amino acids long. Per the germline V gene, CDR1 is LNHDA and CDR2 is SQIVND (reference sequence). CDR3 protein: CATARPPSQPQHF. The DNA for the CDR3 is TGTGCCACCGCCCGCCCCCCTAGCCAGCCCCAGCATTTT.

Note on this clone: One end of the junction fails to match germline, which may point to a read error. The CDR3: CACSPAFQETQYF. The CDR3 DNA reads as TGCGCCTGCAGCCCAGCTTTTCAAGAGACCCAGTACTTC. V gene TRBV19 combines with J gene TRBJ2-5, with D uncertain. There are 13 residues in the CDR3. CDR1 and CDR2 (germline): LNHDA, SQIVND (reference sequence).

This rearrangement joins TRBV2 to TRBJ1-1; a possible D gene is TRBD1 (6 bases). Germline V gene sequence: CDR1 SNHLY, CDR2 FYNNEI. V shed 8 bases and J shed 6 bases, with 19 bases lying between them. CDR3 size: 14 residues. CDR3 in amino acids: CASLMAQGISEAFF. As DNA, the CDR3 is TGTGCCAGCCTTATGGCACAGGGAATTTCTGAAGCTTTCTTT.

The CDR3 loop reads CASSLGQGHTGELFF. In DNA form, the CDR3 reads TGTGCCAGCAGCTTAGGGCAGGGGCACACCGGGGAGCTGTTTTTT. The chain carries TRBV5-5 and TRBJ2-2, with D tentatively TRBD1 (6 bases). Trimming cost V 2 bases and J 3 bases, with 11 bases left between them. The CDR3 has 15 residues. Germline V gene sequence: CDR1 SGHKS, CDR2 YYEKEE (reference sequence). Complete variable domain (other parts from reference TRBV5-5 and TRBJ2-2): DAGVTQSPTHLIKTRGQQVTLRCSPISGHKSVSWYQQVLGQGPQFIFQYYEKEERGRGNFPDRFSARQFPNYSSELNVNALLLGDSALYLCASSLGQGHTGELFFGEGSRLTVL.

The CDR3, as DNA: TGCAGCGTTGTTTCTGGGGTCCTCTCCTACAATGAGCAGTTCTTC. Translated, it gives CSVVSGVLSYNEQFF. The chain couples TRBV29-1 to TRBJ2-1; D uncertain. This CDR3 comprises 15 residues. CDR1 is SQVTM and CDR2 is ANQGSEA in the germline V gene. Trimming took 4 bases from V and 0 from J, leaving 13 bases between them.

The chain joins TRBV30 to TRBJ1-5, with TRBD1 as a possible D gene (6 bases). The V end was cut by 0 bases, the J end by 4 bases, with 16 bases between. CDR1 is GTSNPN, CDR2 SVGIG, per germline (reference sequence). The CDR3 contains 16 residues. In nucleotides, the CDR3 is TGTGCCTGGAGTGTACTTGACAAAAGGGGGAATCAGCCCCAGCATTTT. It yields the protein CAWSVLDKRGNQPQHF.

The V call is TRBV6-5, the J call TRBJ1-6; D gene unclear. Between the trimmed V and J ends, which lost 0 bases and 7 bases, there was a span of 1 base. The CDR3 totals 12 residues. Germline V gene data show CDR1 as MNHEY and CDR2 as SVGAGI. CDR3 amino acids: CASSYSNSPLHF. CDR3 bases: TGTGCCAGCAGTTACTCGAATTCACCCCTCCACTTT.